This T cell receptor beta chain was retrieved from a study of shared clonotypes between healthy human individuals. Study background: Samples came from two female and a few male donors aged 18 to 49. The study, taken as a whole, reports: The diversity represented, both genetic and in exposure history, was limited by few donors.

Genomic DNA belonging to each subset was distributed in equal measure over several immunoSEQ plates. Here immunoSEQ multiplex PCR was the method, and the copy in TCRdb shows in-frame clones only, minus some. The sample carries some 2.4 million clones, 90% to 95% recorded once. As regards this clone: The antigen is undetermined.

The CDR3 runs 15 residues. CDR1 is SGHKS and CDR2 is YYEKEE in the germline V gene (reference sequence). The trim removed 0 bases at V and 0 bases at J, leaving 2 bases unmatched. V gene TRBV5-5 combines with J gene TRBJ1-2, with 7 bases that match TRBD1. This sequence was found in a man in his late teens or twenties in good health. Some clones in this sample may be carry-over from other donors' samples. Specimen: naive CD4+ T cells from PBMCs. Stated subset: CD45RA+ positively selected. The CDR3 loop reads CASSLGTGANYGYTF. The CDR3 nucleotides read TGTGCCAGCAGCTTGGGGACAGGCGCTAACTATGGCTACACCTTC. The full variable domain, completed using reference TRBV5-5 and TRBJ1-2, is DAGVTQSPTHLIKTRGQQVTLRCSPISGHKSVSWYQQVLGQGPQFIFQYYEKEERGRGNFPDRFSARQFPNYSSELNVNALLLGDSALYLCASSLGTGANYGYTFGSGTRLTVV.